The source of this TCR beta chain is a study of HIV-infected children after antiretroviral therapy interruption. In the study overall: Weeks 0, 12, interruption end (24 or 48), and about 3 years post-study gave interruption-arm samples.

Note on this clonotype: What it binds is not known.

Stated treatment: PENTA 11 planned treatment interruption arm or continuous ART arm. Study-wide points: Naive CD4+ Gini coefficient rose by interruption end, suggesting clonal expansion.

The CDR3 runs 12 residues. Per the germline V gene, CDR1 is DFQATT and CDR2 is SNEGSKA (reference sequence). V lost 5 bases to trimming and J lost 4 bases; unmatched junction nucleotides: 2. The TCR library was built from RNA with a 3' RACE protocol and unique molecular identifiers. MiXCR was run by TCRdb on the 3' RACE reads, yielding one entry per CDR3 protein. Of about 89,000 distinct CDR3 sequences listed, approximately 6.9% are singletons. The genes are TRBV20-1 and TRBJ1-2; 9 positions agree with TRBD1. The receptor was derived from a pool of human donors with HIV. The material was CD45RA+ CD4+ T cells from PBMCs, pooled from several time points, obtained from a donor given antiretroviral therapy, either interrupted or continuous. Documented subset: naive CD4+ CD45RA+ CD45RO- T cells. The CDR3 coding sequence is TGCAGTGCTTGGACAGGGGCCTATGGCTACACCTTC. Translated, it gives CSAWTGAYGYTF.